These 30 T cell receptor beta chains share one sample of origin, sequenced in a study of CXCR3-negative and CXCR3-positive naive CD8 T cells. It was by 5' RACE with UMI labels that the TRB cDNA libraries were prepared. From the 5' RACE reads, TCRdb lists one entry per CDR3 protein and no DNA. The sample's table shows some 66,000 distinct CDR3 sequences. Sequencing was done on a sample of naive CXCR3- CD8+ T cells from blood. Subset given: CD45RO-CCR7+CD27+CD95- naive CD8+ T cells lacking CXCR3 (TNR3-). All receptors derive from a human donor in good health. Some clones in this sample may be carry-over from other donors' samples.

This chain connects TRBV29-1 to TRBJ2-3; the TCRdb call, TRBD1, lacks DNA for checking. Germline CDR1 reads SQVTM; CDR2 reads ANQGSEA. The CDR3 has 14 residues. Here the CDR3 reads CSVEGQGAADTQYF.

The chain has TRBV7-7 and TRBJ2-6. The CDR3 runs to 17 residues. Germline CDR1 SSHAT, CDR2 FNYEAQ (reference sequence). The CDR3 protein is CASSLAPPGSGANVLTF.

The chain recombines TRBV29-1 with TRBJ2-3; TCRdb indicates TRBD1, and absent DNA this call remains unverified. CDR1 is SQVTM, CDR2 ANQGSEA, per germline. The CDR3 has 13 residues. Here the CDR3 reads CSVSGTVLDTQYF.

The genes are TRBV20-1 and TRBJ2-7; the TCRdb D gene call, TRBD2, has no DNA to confirm it. CDR3 length: 16 residues. The germline gives CDR1 DFQATT, CDR2 SNEGSKA (reference sequence). The CDR3 here is CSARDAGLAGLYEQYF.

The V call is TRBV29-1, the J call TRBJ2-5; there is no DNA to check the TCRdb D call of TRBD2. The CDR3 sequence is 17 residues long. Germline V gives CDR1 SQVTM, CDR2 ANQGSEA. CDR3 protein: CSVVVPMVAGAEETQYF. The entire variable domain, with the rest obtained from reference TRBV29-1 and TRBJ2-5, is as follows: SAVISQKPSRDICQRGTSLTIQCQVDSQVTMMFWYRQQPGQSLTLIATANQGSEATYESGFVIDKFPISRPNLTFSTLTVSNMSPEDSSIYLCSVVVPMVAGAEETQYFGPGTRLLVL.

This chain joins TRBV5-1 and TRBJ1-1; TCRdb's D gene call, TRBD1, goes unchecked for lack of DNA. Germline V gene data show CDR1 as SGHRS and CDR2 as YFSETQ. The CDR3 totals 13 residues. CDR3 sequence reads: CASSLEGGTEAFF.

This chain joins TRBV20-1 and TRBJ2-7; TCRdb's assignment of TRBD1 cannot be checked, as there is no DNA. Germline V gene sequence: CDR1 DFQATT, CDR2 SNEGSKA (reference sequence). The length of the CDR3 is 15 residues. The CDR3 loop is CSARPETGGHYEQYF.

The genes are TRBV29-1 and TRBJ1-2; the D call of TRBD1 rests on TCRdb alone, since no DNA is present to check it. There are 17 residues in the CDR3. Germline CDR1 reads SQVTM; CDR2 reads ANQGSEA. The CDR3 loop is CRVDPASGQAPNYGYTF.

The J gene is TRBJ2-1, the V gene TRBV19. The CDR3 is 13 amino acids. CDR1 and CDR2 from the germline V gene are LNHDA and SQIVND (reference sequence). The CDR3: CASSIGGTGEQFF.

The rearrangement joins TRBV5-1 to TRBJ2-3; absent DNA, TCRdb's TRBD1 call cannot be checked. The germline V gene encodes CDR1 SGHRS and CDR2 YFSETQ. The CDR3 extends over 14 amino acids. This CDR3 reads CASSMGQSTDTQYF.

The chain combines TRBV7-9 with TRBJ1-4. CDR1 and CDR2 (germline): SEHNR, FQNEAQ (reference sequence). This CDR3 region has 14 residues. CDR3 amino acids: CASSSVGEEEKLFF.

The chain has TRBV20-1 and TRBJ2-1; TCRdb indicates TRBD2, and absent DNA this call remains unverified. Germline CDR1 reads DFQATT; CDR2 reads SNEGSKA (reference sequence). The CDR3 spans 15 residues. The CDR3 reads CSAATRTSGVNEQFF.

The V call is TRBV7-9, the J call TRBJ2-3; as DNA is missing, the TRBD1 call by TCRdb cannot be tested. The CDR3 has 12 amino acids. Germline-derived CDR1 and CDR2 are SEHNR and FQNEAQ (reference sequence). The CDR3 region is CASGQGGFAQYF.

The J gene is TRBJ2-1, the V gene TRBV6-5; TCRdb gives TRBD1 as the D gene, but with no DNA this cannot be confirmed. Germline lookup yields CDR1 MNHEY and CDR2 SVGAGI. CDR3 length: 15 amino acids. The CDR3 sequence is CASSQGGSSYNEQFF.

The rearrangement links TRBV13 to TRBJ1-6. CDR1 is PRHDT, CDR2 FYEKMQ, per germline (reference sequence). The CDR3 totals 17 residues. The CDR3 loop is CASSSPRGGSYNSPLHF.

The chain is built from TRBV28 and TRBJ2-7. Germline CDR1 and CDR2: MDHEN and SYDVKM. The CDR3 has 11 amino acids. CDR3: CASSDYYEQYF.

This rearrangement joins TRBV4-1 to TRBJ2-1. Germline V gene lookup returns CDR1 MGHRA and CDR2 YSYEKL. This CDR3 is built from 16 residues. CDR3 loop: CASSQAPRPPYNEQFF.

The chain's CDR3 is CASSLDPSREAFF. J is TRBJ1-1 and V is TRBV5-1; TCRdb returns TRBD1, unconfirmable since there is no DNA. Germline V gene lookup returns CDR1 SGHRS and CDR2 YFSETQ. This CDR3 is 13 amino acids long.

V is TRBV6-2 or TRBV6-3 and J is TRBJ2-7; TCRdb gives TRBD1 as the D gene, but with no DNA this cannot be confirmed. Germline V gene lookup returns CDR1 MNHEY and CDR2 SVGEGT. CDR3 size: 18 residues. The CDR3 sequence is CASSYDLAGAVGSYEQYF.

The rearrangement links TRBV11-1 to TRBJ2-7; TCRdb reports TRBD1, a call that lacks DNA to check it against. The germline gives CDR1 SGHAT, CDR2 FQDESV (reference sequence). The CDR3 consists of 15 residues. The CDR3 region is CASSLPTSGGNEQFF. Filled out from reference TRBV11-1 and TRBJ2-7, the complete variable domain reads EAEVAQSPRYKITEKSQAVAFWCDPISGHATLYWYRQILGQGPELLVQFQDESVVDDSQLPKDRFSAERLKGVDSTLKIQPAELGDSAMYLCASSLPTSGGNEQFFGPGTRLTVT.

This rearrangement joins TRBV5-1 to TRBJ2-5; there is no DNA to check the TCRdb D call of TRBD1. Germline loops: CDR1 SGHRS, CDR2 YFSETQ. CDR3 length: 14 residues. The CDR3: CASSLEGMEETQYF.

The CDR3 sequence: CASSLGGREYEQYF. The chain combines TRBV12-3 or TRBV12-4 with TRBJ2-7; TCRdb indicates TRBD1, and absent DNA this call remains unverified. CDR3 size: 14 residues.

This chain uses TRBV12-3 or TRBV12-4 with TRBJ2-7; without DNA, the TCRdb call of TRBD1 cannot be checked. The CDR3 consists of 12 residues. Here the CDR3 reads CASSPDRDEQYF.

CDR3 sequence: CASSWTSGRGAQFF. The rearrangement uses TRBV27 and TRBJ2-1; TCRdb's D call, TRBD2, is unchecked because there is no DNA. The germline CDR1 and CDR2 sequences are MNHEY and SMNVEV (reference sequence). CDR3 length: 14 residues.

CDR3 amino acids: CASSPGDEQYF. V is TRBV5-1 and J is TRBJ2-7; TCRdb picks TRBD1, but there is no DNA to check that call. The CDR3 is 11 residues long. Germline values: CDR1 SGHRS, CDR2 YFSETQ.

The chain couples TRBV27 to TRBJ2-7; without DNA, the TCRdb call of TRBD2 cannot be checked. From germline, CDR1 is MNHEY and CDR2 SMNVEV (reference sequence). This CDR3 contains 15 residues. The CDR3 spells CASSLERGLSYEQYF.

The genes are TRBV20-1 and TRBJ1-2; the D gene TCRdb calls, TRBD1, cannot be checked with no DNA. The CDR3 has 17 residues. Germline V gene lookup returns CDR1 DFQATT and CDR2 SNEGSKA (reference sequence). The chain's CDR3 is CSATTDSLNGSNYGYTF.

V usage is TRBV7-9 and J usage is TRBJ1-1. The CDR3 has 13 residues. Per germline, CDR1 SEHNR and CDR2 FQNEAQ (reference sequence). The CDR3: CASSFGDHTEAFF.

This chain connects TRBV29-1 to TRBJ2-1; TCRdb indicates TRBD1, and absent DNA this call remains unverified. The CDR3 is 14 amino acids. Per germline, CDR1 SQVTM and CDR2 ANQGSEA. This chain's CDR3 is CSVGATGGYNEQFF.

The rearrangement uses TRBV20-1 and TRBJ2-3; with no DNA, the TCRdb D assignment of TRBD2 cannot be verified. Germline V lookup: CDR1 DFQATT, CDR2 SNEGSKA (reference sequence). The CDR3 runs 14 residues. The CDR3 is CSARDRVSGGPQYF.